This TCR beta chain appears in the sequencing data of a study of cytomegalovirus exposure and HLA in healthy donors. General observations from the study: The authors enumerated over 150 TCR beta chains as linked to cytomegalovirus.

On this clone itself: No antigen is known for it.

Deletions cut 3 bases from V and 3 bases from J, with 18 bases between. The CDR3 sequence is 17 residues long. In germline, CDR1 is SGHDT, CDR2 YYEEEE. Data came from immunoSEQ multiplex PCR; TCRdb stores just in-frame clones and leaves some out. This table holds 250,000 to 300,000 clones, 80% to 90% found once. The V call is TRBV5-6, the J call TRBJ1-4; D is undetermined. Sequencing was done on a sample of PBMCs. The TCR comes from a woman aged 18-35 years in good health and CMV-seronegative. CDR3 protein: CASSSPYGEEANEKLFF. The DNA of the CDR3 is TGTGCCAGCAGCTCCCCTTACGGGGAGGAGGCTAATGAAAAACTGTTTTTT.